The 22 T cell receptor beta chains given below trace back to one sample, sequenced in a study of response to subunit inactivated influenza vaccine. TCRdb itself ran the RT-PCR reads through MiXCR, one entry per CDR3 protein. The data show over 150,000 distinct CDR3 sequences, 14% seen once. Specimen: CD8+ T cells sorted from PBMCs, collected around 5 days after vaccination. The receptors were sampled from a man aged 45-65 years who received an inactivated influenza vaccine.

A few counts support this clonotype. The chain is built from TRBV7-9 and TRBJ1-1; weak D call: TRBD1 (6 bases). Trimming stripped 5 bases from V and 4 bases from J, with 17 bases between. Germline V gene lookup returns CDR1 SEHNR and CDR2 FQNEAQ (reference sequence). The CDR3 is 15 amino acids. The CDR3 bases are TGTGCCAGCAGCCGTACAACAGGGTACCGCACTGAAGCTTTCTTT. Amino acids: CASSRTTGYRTEAFF.

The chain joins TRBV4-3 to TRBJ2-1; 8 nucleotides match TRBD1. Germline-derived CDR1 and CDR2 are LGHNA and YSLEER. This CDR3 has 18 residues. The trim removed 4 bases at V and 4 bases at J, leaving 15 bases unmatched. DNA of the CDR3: TGCGCCAGCAGCCCCCGCAGGGGGCCAGGGCCCCGATACAATGAGCAGTTCTTC. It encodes CASSPRRGPGPRYNEQFF.

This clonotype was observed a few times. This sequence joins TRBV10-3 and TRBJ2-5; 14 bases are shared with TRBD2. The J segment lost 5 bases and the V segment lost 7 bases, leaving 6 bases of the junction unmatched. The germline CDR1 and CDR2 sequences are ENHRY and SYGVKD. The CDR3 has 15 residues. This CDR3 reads CAINGLAGGIETQYF. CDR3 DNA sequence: TGTGCCATCAATGGACTAGCGGGGGGAATTGAGACCCAGTACTTC.

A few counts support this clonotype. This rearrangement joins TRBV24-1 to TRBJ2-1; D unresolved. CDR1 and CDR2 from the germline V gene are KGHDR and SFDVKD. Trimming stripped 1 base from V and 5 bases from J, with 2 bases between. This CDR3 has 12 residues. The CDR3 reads CATSDFDNEQFF. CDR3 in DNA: TGTGCCACCAGTGATTTCGACAATGAGCAGTTCTTC.

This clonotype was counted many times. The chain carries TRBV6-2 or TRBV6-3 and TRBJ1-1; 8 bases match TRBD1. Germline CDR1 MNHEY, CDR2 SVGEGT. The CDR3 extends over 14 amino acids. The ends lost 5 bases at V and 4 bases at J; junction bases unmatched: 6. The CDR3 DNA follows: TGTGCCAGCAGTCCGACAGGGGAGGGCACTGAAGCTTTCTTT. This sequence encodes CASSPTGEGTEAFF.

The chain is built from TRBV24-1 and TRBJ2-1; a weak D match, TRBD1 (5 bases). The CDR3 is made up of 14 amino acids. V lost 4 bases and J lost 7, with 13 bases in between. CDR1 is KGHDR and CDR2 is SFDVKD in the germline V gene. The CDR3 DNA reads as TGTGCCACCAGTGAATCGGCAGGGTTGAATGAGCAGTTCTTC. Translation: CATSESAGLNEQFF.

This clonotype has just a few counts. The CDR3 region has the DNA TGCAGTGCCACTAGCGGGAGCAGCTCCTACAATGAGCAGTTCTTC. Translation gives CSATSGSSSYNEQFF. This chain connects TRBV20-1 to TRBJ2-1; 11 bases map to TRBD2. CDR3 size: 15 residues. V gave up 6 bases and J gave up 0 bases; unmatched junction bases: 4. Germline V gene data show CDR1 as DFQATT and CDR2 as SNEGSKA (reference sequence).

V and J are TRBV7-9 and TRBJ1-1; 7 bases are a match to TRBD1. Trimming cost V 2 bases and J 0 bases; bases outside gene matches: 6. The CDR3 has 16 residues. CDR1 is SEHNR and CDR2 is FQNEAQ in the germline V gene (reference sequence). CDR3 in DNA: TGTGCCAGCAGCTTACCTTTCGGACAGGTGAACACTGAAGCTTTCTTT. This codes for CASSLPFGQVNTEAFF. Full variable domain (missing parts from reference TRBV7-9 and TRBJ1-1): DTGVSQNPRHKITKRGQNVTFRCDPISEHNRLYWYRQTLGQGPEFLTYFQNEAQLEKSRLLSDRFSAERPKGSFSTLEIQRTEQGDSAMYLCASSLPFGQVNTEAFFGQGTRLTVV.

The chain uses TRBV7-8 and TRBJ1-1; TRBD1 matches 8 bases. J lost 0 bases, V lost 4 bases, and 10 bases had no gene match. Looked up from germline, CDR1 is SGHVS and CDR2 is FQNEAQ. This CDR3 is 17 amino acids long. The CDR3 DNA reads TGTGCCAGCAGCTCCATAGTCGGACAGGGCGTGAACACTGAAGCTTTCTTT. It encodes CASSSIVGQGVNTEAFF. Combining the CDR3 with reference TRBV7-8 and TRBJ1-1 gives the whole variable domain GAGVSQSPRYKVAKRGQDVALRCDPISGHVSLFWYQQALGQGPEFLTYFQNEAQLDKSGLPSDRFFAERPEGSVSTLKIQRTQQEDSAVYLCASSSIVGQGVNTEAFFGQGTRLTVV.

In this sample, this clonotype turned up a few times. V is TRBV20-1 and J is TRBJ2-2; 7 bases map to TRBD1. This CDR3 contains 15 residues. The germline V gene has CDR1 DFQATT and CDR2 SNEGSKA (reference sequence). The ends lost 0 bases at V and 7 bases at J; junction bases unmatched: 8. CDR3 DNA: TGCAGTGCTAGAGAAGGGACAGCCCCCGGCGGGGAGCTGTTTTTT. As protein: CSAREGTAPGGELFF.

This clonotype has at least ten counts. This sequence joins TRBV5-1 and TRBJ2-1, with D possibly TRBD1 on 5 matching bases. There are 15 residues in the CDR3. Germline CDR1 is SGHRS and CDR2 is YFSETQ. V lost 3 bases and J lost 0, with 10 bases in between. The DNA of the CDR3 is TGCGCCAGCAGCTCCCGACAGAGCTCCTACAATGAGCAGTTCTTC. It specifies CASSSRQSSYNEQFF.

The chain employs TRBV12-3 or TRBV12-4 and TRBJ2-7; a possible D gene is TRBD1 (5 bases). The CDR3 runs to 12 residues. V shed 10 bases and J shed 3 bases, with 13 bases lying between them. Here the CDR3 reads CATRTTGYEQYF. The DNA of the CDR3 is TGTGCCACCAGGACCACAGGCTACGAGCAGTACTTC.

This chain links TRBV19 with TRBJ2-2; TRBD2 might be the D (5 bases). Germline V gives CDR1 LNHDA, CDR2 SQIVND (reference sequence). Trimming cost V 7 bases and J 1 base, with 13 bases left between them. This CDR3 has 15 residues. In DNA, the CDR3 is TGTGCCAGTACTCCCATCGGGGAGAACACCGGGGAGCTGTTTTTT. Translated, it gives CASTPIGENTGELFF.

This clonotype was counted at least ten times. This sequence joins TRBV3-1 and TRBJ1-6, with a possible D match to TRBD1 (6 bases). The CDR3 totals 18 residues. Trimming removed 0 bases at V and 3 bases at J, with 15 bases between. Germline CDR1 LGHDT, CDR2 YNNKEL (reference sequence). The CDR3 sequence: CASSQDPSKGGYNSPLHF. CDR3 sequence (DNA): TGTGCCAGCAGCCAAGATCCGAGCAAAGGGGGCTATAATTCACCCCTCCACTTT.

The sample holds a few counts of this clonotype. The CDR3: CASSATSGGRYTQYF. CDR3 coding DNA: TGTGCCAGCAGCGCGACTAGCGGGGGGAGATATACGCAGTATTTT. The rearrangement links TRBV7-2 to TRBJ2-3; TRBD2 agrees at 13 bases. The J segment lost 7 bases and the V segment lost 5 bases, leaving 6 bases of the junction unmatched. Germline values: CDR1 SGHTA, CDR2 FQGNSA. The CDR3 covers 15 residues.

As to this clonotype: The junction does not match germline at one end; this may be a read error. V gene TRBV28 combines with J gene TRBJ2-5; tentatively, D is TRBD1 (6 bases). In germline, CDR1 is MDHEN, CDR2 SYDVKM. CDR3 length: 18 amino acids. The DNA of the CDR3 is TGTGGCAGCAGCCCCCGGACAGCCCCCTCCATTGGCGGGGAGACCCAGTACTTC. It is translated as CGSSPRTAPSIGGETQYF.

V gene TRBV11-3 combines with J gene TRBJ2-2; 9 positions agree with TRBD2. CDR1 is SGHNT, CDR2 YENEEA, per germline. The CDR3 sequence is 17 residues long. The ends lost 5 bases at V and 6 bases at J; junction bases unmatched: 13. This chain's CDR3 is CASSPRRAGGLAGELFF. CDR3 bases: TGTGCCAGCAGCCCAAGACGAGCGGGAGGTTTAGCCGGGGAGCTGTTTTTT. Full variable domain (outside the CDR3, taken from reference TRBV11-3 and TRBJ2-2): EAGVVQSPRYKIIEKKQPVAFWCNPISGHNTLYWYLQNLGQGPELLIRYENEEAVDDSQLPKDRFSAERLKGVDSTLKIQPAELGDSAVYLCASSPRRAGGLAGELFFGEGSRLTVL.

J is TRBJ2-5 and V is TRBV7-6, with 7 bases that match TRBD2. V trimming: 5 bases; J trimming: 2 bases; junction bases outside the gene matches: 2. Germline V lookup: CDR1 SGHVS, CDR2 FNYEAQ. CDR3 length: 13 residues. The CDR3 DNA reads TGTGCCAGCAGCCGGACTAGGCAAGAGACCCAGTACTTC. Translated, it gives CASSRTRQETQYF.

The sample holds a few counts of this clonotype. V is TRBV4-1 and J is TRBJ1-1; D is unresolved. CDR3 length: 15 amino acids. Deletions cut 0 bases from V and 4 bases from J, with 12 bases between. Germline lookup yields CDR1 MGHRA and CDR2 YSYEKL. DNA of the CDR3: TGCGCCAGCAGCCAAGAGGCACTCACGCCCACTGAAGCTTTCTTT. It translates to CASSQEALTPTEAFF.

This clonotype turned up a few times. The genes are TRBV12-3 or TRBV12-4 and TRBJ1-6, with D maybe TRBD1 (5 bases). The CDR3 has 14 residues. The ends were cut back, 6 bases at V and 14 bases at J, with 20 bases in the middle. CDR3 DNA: TGTGCCAGCAGGAGTACCGGGACCGTCAATACCCTCCACTTT. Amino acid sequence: CASRSTGTVNTLHF.

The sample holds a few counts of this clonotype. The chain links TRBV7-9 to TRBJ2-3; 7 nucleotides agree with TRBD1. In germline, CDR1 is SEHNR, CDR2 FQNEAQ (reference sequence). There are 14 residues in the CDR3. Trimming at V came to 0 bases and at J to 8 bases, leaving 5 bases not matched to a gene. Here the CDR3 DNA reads TGTGCCAGCAGCTTAGCAGGGGGCTCTAGTACGCAGTATTTT. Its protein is CASSLAGGSSTQYF.

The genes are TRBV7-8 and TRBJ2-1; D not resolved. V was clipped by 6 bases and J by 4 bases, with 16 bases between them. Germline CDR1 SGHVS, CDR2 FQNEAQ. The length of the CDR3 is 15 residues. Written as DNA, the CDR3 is TGTGCCAGCAGGGGCCGTCGACTGGGGTACAATGAGCAGTTCTTC. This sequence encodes CASRGRRLGYNEQFF. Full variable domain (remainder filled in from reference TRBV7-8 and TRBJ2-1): GAGVSQSPRYKVAKRGQDVALRCDPISGHVSLFWYQQALGQGPEFLTYFQNEAQLDKSGLPSDRFFAERPEGSVSTLKIQRTQQEDSAVYLCASRGRRLGYNEQFFGPGTRLTVL.